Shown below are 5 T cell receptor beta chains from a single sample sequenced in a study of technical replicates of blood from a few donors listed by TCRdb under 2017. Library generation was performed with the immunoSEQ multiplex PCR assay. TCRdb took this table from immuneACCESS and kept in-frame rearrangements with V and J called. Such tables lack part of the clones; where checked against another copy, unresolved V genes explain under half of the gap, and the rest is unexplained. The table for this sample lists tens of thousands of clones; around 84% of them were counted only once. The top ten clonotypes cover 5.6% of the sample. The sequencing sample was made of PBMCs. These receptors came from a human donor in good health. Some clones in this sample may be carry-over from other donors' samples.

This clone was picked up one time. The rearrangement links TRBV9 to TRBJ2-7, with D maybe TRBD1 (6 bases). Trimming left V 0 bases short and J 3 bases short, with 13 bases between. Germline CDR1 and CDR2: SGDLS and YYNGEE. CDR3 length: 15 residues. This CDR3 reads CASSVGAGEIYEQYF. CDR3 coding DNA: TGTGCCAGCAGCGTAGGGGCAGGGGAGATCTACGAGCAGTACTTC.

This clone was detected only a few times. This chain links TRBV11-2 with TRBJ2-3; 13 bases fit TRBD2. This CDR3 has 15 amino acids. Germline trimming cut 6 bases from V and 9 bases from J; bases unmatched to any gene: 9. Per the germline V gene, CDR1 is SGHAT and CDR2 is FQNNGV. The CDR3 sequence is CASSQLAGGPPTQYF. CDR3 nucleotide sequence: TGTGCCAGCAGTCAACTAGCGGGAGGGCCTCCGACGCAGTATTTT.

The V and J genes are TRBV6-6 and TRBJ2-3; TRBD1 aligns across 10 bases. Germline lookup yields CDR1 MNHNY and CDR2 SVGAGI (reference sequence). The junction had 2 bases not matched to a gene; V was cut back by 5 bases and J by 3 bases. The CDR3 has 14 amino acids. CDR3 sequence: CASSRQGATDTQYF. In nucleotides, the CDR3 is TGTGCCAGCAGTCGACAGGGGGCAACAGATACGCAGTATTTT.

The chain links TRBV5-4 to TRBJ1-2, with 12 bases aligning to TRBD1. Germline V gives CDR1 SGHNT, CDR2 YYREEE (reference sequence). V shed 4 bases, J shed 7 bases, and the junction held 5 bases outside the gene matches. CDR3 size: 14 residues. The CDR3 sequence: CASSTGQGAFGYTF. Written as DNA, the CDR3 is TGTGCCAGCAGCACGGGACAGGGGGCCTTTGGCTACACCTTC. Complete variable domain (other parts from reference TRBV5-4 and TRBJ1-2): ETGVTQSPTHLIKTRGQQVTLRCSSQSGHNTVSWYQQALGQGPQFIFQYYREEENGRGNFPPRFSGLQFPNYSSELNVNALELDDSALYLCASSTGQGAFGYTFGSGTRLTVV.

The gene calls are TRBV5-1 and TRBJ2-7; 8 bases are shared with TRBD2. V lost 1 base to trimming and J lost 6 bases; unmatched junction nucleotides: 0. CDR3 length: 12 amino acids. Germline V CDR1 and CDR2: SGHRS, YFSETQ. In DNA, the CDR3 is TGCGCCAGCAGCTTGAGCGGGGGCGAGCAGTACTTC. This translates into CASSLSGGEQYF. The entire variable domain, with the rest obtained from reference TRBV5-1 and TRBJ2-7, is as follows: KAGVTQTPRYLIKTRGQQVTLSCSPISGHRSVSWYQQTPGQGLQFLFEYFSETQRNKGNFPGRFSGRQFSNSRSEMNVSTLELGDSALYLCASSLSGGEQYFGPGTRLTVT.